This T cell receptor beta chain comes out of a study of CD8+ T cells in alopecia areata. On this clone: Its antigen is as yet unknown.

Sequencing templates came from extracted RNA that was reverse transcribed into cDNA. Using immunoSEQ multiplex PCR, the repertoire was profiled, and TCRdb retains in-frame clones only, with some absent. The table shows 110,000 to 150,000 clones, with roughly 60% occurring only once. V shed 9 bases and J shed 6 bases, with 11 bases lying between them. CDR1 and CDR2 (germline): MDHEN, SYDVKM. The CDR3 is 11 residues long. Whole-study results and caveats: Sequencing of scalp samples also includes resident alphabeta T cells from normal skin. Lesional tissue from the scalp (especially in alopecia totalis/universalis) showed higher clonality than normal scalp.

This TCR came from a human donor in good health. The sample was CD8+ T cells sorted from blood. The rearrangement joins TRBV28 to TRBJ2-5; no definite D call. The CDR3 region is CASLSAQTQYF. For the CDR3, the DNA is TGTGCCAGTTTGAGTGCGCAGACCCAGTACTTC.